Listed below are T cell receptor beta chains from one sample, sequenced in a study of blood T cell repertoires in COVID-19. Libraries were prepared by immunoSEQ multiplex PCR; TCRdb keeps only in-frame clonotypes and omits some of them. The sample has about 55,000 clones; less than 95% are singletons. Sequenced material: peripheral blood. These receptors came from a man aged 40-55 years with acute or convalescent COVID-19. Both conserved end residues are part of each CDR3. The D gene is left open where the match is weak. Rows may omit the clone size; those that give it use once, few, many or a size class.

clone_size	v_call	d_call	j_call	cdr3_aa	cdr3_nt
-	TRBV5-1	-	TRBJ1-1	CASSLNKPGNTEAFF	TGCGCCAGCAGCTTGAATAAACCAGGAAACACTGAAGCTTTCTTT
-	TRBV7-8	TRBD1	TRBJ2-7	CASSLVGRGIEQYF	TGTGCCAGCAGCTTAGTAGGCAGGGGGATCGAGCAGTACTTC
-	TRBV18	TRBD1	TRBJ2-1	CASSPLATGGWVNEQFF	TGTGCCAGCTCACCGCTGGCGACAGGGGGTTGGGTCAATGAGCAGTTCTTC
-	TRBV24-1	TRBD1	TRBJ2-1	CATRDRRNNEQFF	TGTGCCACCCGGGACAGGCGAAACAATGAGCAGTTCTTC
-	TRBV7-2	-	TRBJ1-5	CASSSTVVSNQPQHF	TGTGCCAGCAGTTCGACAGTCGTCAGCAATCAGCCCCAGCATTTT
-	TRBV5-1	-	TRBJ2-3	CASSPRQTTDTQYF	TGCGCCAGCAGCCCCCGACAGACTACAGATACGCAGTATTTT
-	TRBV4-1	TRBD1	TRBJ1-4	CASSQSGTGNEKLFF	TGCGCCAGCAGCCAGTCCGGGACAGGGAATGAAAAACTGTTTTTT
-	TRBV2	-	TRBJ2-7	CASSPRLVGEQYF	TGTGCCAGCAGTCCACGACTAGTAGGCGAGCAGTACTTC
few	TRBV6-5	-	TRBJ1-1	CASSQKGGGTEAFF	TGTGCCAGCAGTCAAAAGGGGGGAGGGACTGAAGCTTTCTTT
-	TRBV2	TRBD1	TRBJ1-1	CASILDRDTEAFF	TGTGCCAGCATTCTTGACAGGGACACTGAAGCTTTCTTT
once	TRBV6-2/TRBV6-3	TRBD2	TRBJ2-1	CASSSAGGPGNEQFF	TGTGCCAGCAGTTCAGCGGGAGGGCCAGGTAATGAGCAGTTCTTC
-	TRBV5-1	-	TRBJ2-7	CASSLQGGYEQYF	TGCGCCAGCAGCTTGCAGGGCGGCTACGAGCAGTACTTC
-	TRBV7-8	TRBD2	TRBJ2-5	CASSLFGLAGGKETQYF	TGTGCCAGCAGCTTATTTGGACTAGCGGGAGGGAAAGAGACCCAGTACTTC
-	TRBV7-2	-	TRBJ1-2	CASSFSGFSNYGYTF	TGTGCCAGCAGCTTTTCAGGGTTTTCTAACTATGGCTACACCTTC
-	TRBV30	TRBD1	TRBJ1-6	CAWSSKGQVHSPLHF	TGTGCCTGGAGTTCTAAAGGACAGGTCCATTCACCCCTCCACTTT
-	TRBV7-9	-	TRBJ2-4	CASSLARGRENIQYF	TGTGCCAGCAGCTTAGCCAGGGGCCGGGAAAACATTCAGTACTTC
-	TRBV3-1/TRBV3-2	-	TRBJ1-1	CASSLRTATLNTEAFF	TGTGCCAGCAGCCTTAGGACAGCGACCTTGAACACTGAAGCTTTCTTT
-	TRBV20-1	TRBD1	TRBJ2-7	CSARGTAYEQYF	TGCAGTGCTCGTGGGACAGCCTACGAGCAGTACTTC
-	TRBV5-1	TRBD1	TRBJ1-2	CASSNGQGMGYTF	TGCGCCAGCAGCAATGGACAGGGGATGGGCTACACCTTC
-	TRBV5-4	-	TRBJ1-5	CAAALEPNQPQHF	TGTGCAGCGGCTCTGGAACCAAATCAGCCCCAGCATTTT
-	TRBV4-2	-	TRBJ2-3	CASSQIPNRARTDTQYF	TGTGCCAGCAGCCAAATCCCGAATCGAGCTCGCACAGATACGCAGTATTTT
once	TRBV7-8	TRBD1	TRBJ2-7	CASSLSGTASYEQYF	TGTGCCAGCAGCTTATCCGGGACAGCCTCCTACGAGCAGTACTTC
once	TRBV10-3	TRBD1	TRBJ1-1	CAISESGQGDTEAFF	TGTGCCATCAGTGAGTCGGGACAGGGTGACACTGAAGCTTTCTTT
-	TRBV11-2	-	TRBJ1-2	CASSLSQGLFNYGYTF	TGTGCCAGCAGCTTAAGCCAGGGTCTATTTAACTATGGCTACACCTTC
-	TRBV3-1/TRBV3-2	-	TRBJ1-5	CASSQDAGGQGNQPQHF	TGTGCCAGCAGCCAAGATGCCGGGGGGCAGGGCAATCAGCCCCAGCATTTT
-	TRBV12-5	-	TRBJ1-2	CASGLVRQGYGYTF	TGTGCTAGTGGTTTGGTACGGCAGGGCTATGGCTACACCTTC
-	TRBV2	-	TRBJ2-3	CASSEARGTDTQYF	TGTGCCAGCAGTGAAGCGCGGGGCACAGATACGCAGTATTTT
once	TRBV3-1/TRBV3-2	-	TRBJ2-1	CASSQGDIFPYNEQFF	TGTGCCAGCAGCCAAGGGGACATTTTCCCCTACAATGAGCAGTTCTTC
-	TRBV11-2	-	TRBJ2-2	CASSSSTGWGTGELFF	TGTGCCAGCAGCTCGTCAACAGGGTGGGGCACCGGGGAGCTGTTTTTT